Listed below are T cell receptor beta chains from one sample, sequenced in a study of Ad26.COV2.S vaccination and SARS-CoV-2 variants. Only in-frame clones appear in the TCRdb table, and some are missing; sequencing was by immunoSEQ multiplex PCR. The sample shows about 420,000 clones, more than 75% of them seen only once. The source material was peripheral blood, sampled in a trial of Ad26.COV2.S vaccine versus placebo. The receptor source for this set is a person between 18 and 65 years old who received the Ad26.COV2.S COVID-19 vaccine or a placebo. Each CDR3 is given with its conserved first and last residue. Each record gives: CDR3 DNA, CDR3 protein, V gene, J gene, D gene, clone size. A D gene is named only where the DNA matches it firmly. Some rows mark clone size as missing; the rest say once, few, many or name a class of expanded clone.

cdr3_nt: TGTGCCATGATAGGGGACAGTTTCTACGAGCAGTACTTC
cdr3_aa: CAMIGDSFYEQYF
v_call: TRBV5-8
j_call: TRBJ2-7
d_call: TRBD1
clone_size: few

cdr3_nt: TGTGCCAGCATCCGCCGGACAGGGACCTACGAGCAGTACTTC
cdr3_aa: CASIRRTGTYEQYF
v_call: TRBV6-6
j_call: TRBJ2-7
d_call: TRBD1
clone_size: -

cdr3_nt: TGTGCCTCGCACTCGGGCAATGAGCAGTTCTTC
cdr3_aa: CASHSGNEQFF
v_call: TRBV30
j_call: TRBJ2-1
d_call: -
clone_size: -

cdr3_nt: TGTGCCAGCAGCGCGCTACAGGGGAGGGGGAACACTGAAGCTTTCTTT
cdr3_aa: CASSALQGRGNTEAFF
v_call: TRBV7-9
j_call: TRBJ1-1
d_call: TRBD1
clone_size: many

cdr3_nt: TGTGCCAGCATGAGGGACAGGGGGCGCATTAAAGAGACCCAGTACTTC
cdr3_aa: CASMRDRGRIKETQYF
v_call: TRBV2
j_call: TRBJ2-5
d_call: TRBD1
clone_size: -

cdr3_nt: TGTGCCAGCAGACAGACAGGGGGCGATGAAAAACTGTTTTTT
cdr3_aa: CASRQTGGDEKLFF
v_call: TRBV7-2
j_call: TRBJ1-4
d_call: TRBD1
clone_size: -

cdr3_nt: TGTGCCAGCTCCCCTGAATTGCCCTACGAGCAGTACTTC
cdr3_aa: CASSPELPYEQYF
v_call: TRBV18
j_call: TRBJ2-7
d_call: -
clone_size: -

cdr3_nt: TGTGCCAGCAGTGATAGCAGCGGGAAGACCCAGTACTTC
cdr3_aa: CASSDSSGKTQYF
v_call: TRBV6-1
j_call: TRBJ2-5
d_call: TRBD2
clone_size: -

cdr3_nt: TGTGCCAGCAGCCTCATGTCCCGTGGTAGGAATCAGCCCCAGCATTTT
cdr3_aa: CASSLMSRGRNQPQHF
v_call: TRBV28
j_call: TRBJ1-5
d_call: -
clone_size: -

cdr3_nt: TGTGCCAGCAGCTTAGTTTCAGGCGAGCAGTACTTC
cdr3_aa: CASSLVSGEQYF
v_call: TRBV7-2
j_call: TRBJ2-7
d_call: -
clone_size: -

cdr3_nt: TGTGCCACCGCCATTGAGGGTCAGCCCCAGCATTTT
cdr3_aa: CATAIEGQPQHF
v_call: TRBV10-3
j_call: TRBJ1-5
d_call: -
clone_size: -

cdr3_nt: TGTGCCAGCAGCTTAGTAGGGGGACTTTCCGAGCAGTACTTC
cdr3_aa: CASSLVGGLSEQYF
v_call: TRBV7-6
j_call: TRBJ2-7
d_call: -
clone_size: -

cdr3_nt: TGTGCCAGCAGAAGCCGGGACAAAGCTTTCTTT
cdr3_aa: CASRSRDKAFF
v_call: TRBV6-5
j_call: TRBJ1-1
d_call: -
clone_size: once

cdr3_nt: TGTGCCACATCCCCAGGGGCGGCTAATGAAAAACTGTTTTTT
cdr3_aa: CATSPGAANEKLFF
v_call: TRBV19
j_call: TRBJ1-4
d_call: -
clone_size: -

cdr3_nt: TGTGCCAGCAGCCGTACTAGTAAGGCCTACGAGCAGTACTTC
cdr3_aa: CASSRTSKAYEQYF
v_call: TRBV7-8
j_call: TRBJ2-7
d_call: -
clone_size: -

cdr3_nt: TGTGCCAGCAGTCAGGACAGAGCTCCAGCGCCCCAGCATTTT
cdr3_aa: CASSQDRAPAPQHF
v_call: TRBV6-2/TRBV6-3
j_call: TRBJ1-5
d_call: -
clone_size: -

cdr3_nt: TGTGCCAGCAGTTCCGGGTTCTACTCCTACGAGCAGTACTTC
cdr3_aa: CASSSGFYSYEQYF
v_call: TRBV6-2/TRBV6-3
j_call: TRBJ2-7
d_call: -
clone_size: -

cdr3_nt: TGTGCCAGTAGTGCAAACAGGGGGGGAGGGCAGTTCTTC
cdr3_aa: CASSANRGGGQFF
v_call: TRBV19
j_call: TRBJ2-1
d_call: -
clone_size: -

cdr3_nt: TGTGCCAGTAGTATAGGTTCGAGGGAGTGGGCCGGGGAGCTGTTTTTT
cdr3_aa: CASSIGSREWAGELFF
v_call: TRBV19
j_call: TRBJ2-2
d_call: -
clone_size: -

cdr3_nt: TGTGCCAGCAGCTACCCGGGTAGCGGAAGCACAGATACGCAGTATTTT
cdr3_aa: CASSYPGSGSTDTQYF
v_call: TRBV5-4
j_call: TRBJ2-3
d_call: -
clone_size: once

cdr3_nt: TGTGCCAGCACCCTCGGGGCAGTCCAAGAGACCCAGTACTTC
cdr3_aa: CASTLGAVQETQYF
v_call: TRBV2
j_call: TRBJ2-5
d_call: -
clone_size: -

cdr3_nt: TGTGCCAGCAGCTCTAGCGGGGGGGCCTACGAGCAGTACTTC
cdr3_aa: CASSSSGGAYEQYF
v_call: TRBV5-4
j_call: TRBJ2-7
d_call: TRBD2
clone_size: -

cdr3_nt: TGTGCCTGGAGTACGGGACAGGGATTTGAAAAACTGTTTTTT
cdr3_aa: CAWSTGQGFEKLFF
v_call: TRBV30
j_call: TRBJ1-4
d_call: TRBD1
clone_size: once

cdr3_nt: TGCGCCAGCTTTCTCGGGACAGCGAACACTGAAGCTTTCTTT
cdr3_aa: CASFLGTANTEAFF
v_call: TRBV5-1
j_call: TRBJ1-1
d_call: TRBD1
clone_size: -

cdr3_nt: TGTGCCAGCAGCCCCTCGACAGGGATCGCTGGAAACACCATATATTTT
cdr3_aa: CASSPSTGIAGNTIYF
v_call: TRBV11-2
j_call: TRBJ1-3
d_call: TRBD1
clone_size: -

cdr3_nt: TGCGCCAGCAGCTTTGGGACGGGGAACACTGAAGCTTTCTTT
cdr3_aa: CASSFGTGNTEAFF
v_call: TRBV5-1
j_call: TRBJ1-1
d_call: -
clone_size: -